This T cell receptor beta chain was recorded in a study of T-cell memory formation after mild COVID-19 (dated by TCRdb to the early 2020s). For the study in its entirety: Most TCR sequence clusters were specific to one of the two donors. In a couple of donors, T-cell clones that expanded and contracted after mild COVID-19 were tracked by sequencing TCRalpha and TCRbeta repertoires over time. The cohort was made up of two young adult volunteers, one female and one male, who were previously healthy.

General study outcomes and caveats: Only a couple of mild cases were covered in the study, and larger cohorts including severe cases with pre-infection samples were considered necessary. Some responding clones were found in pre-infection memory, which suggests that pre-existing cross-reactive memory T cells took part in the SARS-CoV-2 response. Whether the second-wave clones peaking on day 37 were SARS-CoV-2 specific was not confirmed. Contracting CD4+ clones were found mainly in CM and EM memory subsets, while CD8+ clones were enriched in EMRA. Clones contracting from day 15 to 85 had balanced CD4/CD8 phenotypes, while a second wave expanding from day 15 to 37 was biased towards CD4+.

TCRdb lists the instrument as Illumina NovaSeq 6000. cDNA libraries for TCRalpha and TCRbeta were prepared by 5'RACE using constant-segment primers, with sample barcodes and unique molecular identifiers added. RNA was extracted from every sample with Trizol reagent. Library amplification was performed in two PCR steps, and a second sample barcode and Illumina TruSeq adapters were introduced in the second step. Libraries were sequenced on an Illumina NovaSeq with 2 x 150 bp paired-end reads. Processing in the source paper ran as follows. Demultiplexing of reads and collapsing into UMI-guided consensus sequences were performed with migec v1.2.7. Using mixcr v2.1.11, UMI consensuses were aligned to TRA and TRB V and J templates and then assembled into clonotypes. Expanded or contracted clonotypes were those called significant by both edgeR and NoisET, with noise models trained on biological replicates. For edgeR calls, a false discovery rate-adjusted p below 0.01 and a log2 fold-change threshold of 1 were applied. As an exploratory analysis of dynamics, PCA with hierarchical clustering was applied to max-normalized trajectories of the 1000 most abundant clonotypes. The CD4 or CD8 phenotype of responding clones was assigned using the separately sequenced CD4+ and CD8+ repertoires. TCRdb applied fastp at Q25 and MiXCR to the public reads, then kept only in-frame beta chains. Entries that share a CDR3 protein sequence are merged under the most common genes and DNA. The V and J calls here are based on TCRdb, not the publication. The sample includes approximately 480,000 distinct CDR3 sequences, with about 18% observed a single time. 10% to 15% of the sample rests with the top ten.

The germline V gene yields SGHRS for CDR1 and YFSETQ for CDR2. The CDR3 has 14 amino acids, counting the end cysteine and phenylalanine. The entry retains the CDR3 DNA only, 42 bases that are in frame from base 1. Trimming costs V 5 bases and J 1 base, and their ends lie 9 bases apart. PBMCs were isolated by Ficoll-Paque density gradient centrifugation. This clonotype showed up just a few times. The specificity of this receptor is unknown. No per-base quality is available; no much larger clone lies one base away. The sample consisted of PBMCs or a T cell subset sorted from them (not recorded which). The chain employs TRBV5-1 and TRBJ2-2; tentative D gene TRBD1, with 5 bases matching. The sequence was collected from an adult woman who had mild COVID-19 (a few samples of this study predate the infection). The sample titles of this study are shuffled in the database, so cell type and time point are left out; the donor was told from shared clones. At the DNA level, the sequence is TGCGCCAGCAGTCCCAGGGTGAACACCGGGGAGCTGTTTTTT. Its protein reads: CASSPRVNTGELFF.